This TCR beta chain was recorded in a study of blood T cell repertoires in COVID-19. CDR1 MNHEY and CDR2 SVGAGI come from the germline V gene. This CDR3 contains 13 residues. Deletions cut 2 bases from V and 2 bases from J, with 7 bases between. Libraries were prepared by immunoSEQ multiplex PCR; TCRdb keeps only in-frame clonotypes and omits some of them. The sample holds about 130,000 clones, about 83% seen once. This clonotype was sampled from a man in his forties or fifties with active or convalescent COVID-19. The sequenced sample consisted of peripheral blood. V usage is TRBV6-5 and J usage is TRBJ2-7; TRBD2 is a possible D gene (6 bases). In DNA, the CDR3 is TGTGCCAGCAGTTACGGGAGGACCTACGAGCAGTACTTC. This translates into CASSYGRTYEQYF.